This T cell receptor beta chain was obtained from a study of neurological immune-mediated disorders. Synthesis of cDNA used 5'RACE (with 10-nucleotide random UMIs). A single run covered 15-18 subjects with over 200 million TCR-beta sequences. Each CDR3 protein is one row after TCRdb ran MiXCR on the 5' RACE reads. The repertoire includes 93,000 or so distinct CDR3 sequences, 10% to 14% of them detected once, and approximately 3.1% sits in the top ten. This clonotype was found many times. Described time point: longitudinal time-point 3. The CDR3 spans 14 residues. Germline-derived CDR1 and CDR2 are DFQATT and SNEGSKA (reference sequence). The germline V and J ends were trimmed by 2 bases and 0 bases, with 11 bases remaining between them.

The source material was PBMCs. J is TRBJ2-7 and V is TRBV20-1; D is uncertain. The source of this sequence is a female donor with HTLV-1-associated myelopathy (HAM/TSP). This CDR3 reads CSARLRRSSYEQYF. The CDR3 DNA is TGCAGTGCTAGATTGCGTAGGAGCTCCTACGAGCAGTACTTC.